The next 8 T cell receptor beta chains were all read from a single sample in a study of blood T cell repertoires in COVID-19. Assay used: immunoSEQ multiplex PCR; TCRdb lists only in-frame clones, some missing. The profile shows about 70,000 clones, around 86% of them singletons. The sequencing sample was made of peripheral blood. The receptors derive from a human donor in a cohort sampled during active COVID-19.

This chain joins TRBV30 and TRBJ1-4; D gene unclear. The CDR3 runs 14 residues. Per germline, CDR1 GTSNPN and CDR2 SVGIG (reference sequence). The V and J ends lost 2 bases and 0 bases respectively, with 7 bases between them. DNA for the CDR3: TGTGCCTGGAGTCCAAGCCCAACTAATGAAAAACTGTTTTTT. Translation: CAWSPSPTNEKLFF. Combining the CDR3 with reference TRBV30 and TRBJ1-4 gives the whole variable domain SQTIHQWPATLVQPVGSPLSLECTVEGTSNPNLYWYRQAAGRGLQLLFYSVGIGQISSEVPQNLSASRPQDRQFILSSKKLLLSDSGFYLCAWSPSPTNEKLFFGSGTQLSVL.

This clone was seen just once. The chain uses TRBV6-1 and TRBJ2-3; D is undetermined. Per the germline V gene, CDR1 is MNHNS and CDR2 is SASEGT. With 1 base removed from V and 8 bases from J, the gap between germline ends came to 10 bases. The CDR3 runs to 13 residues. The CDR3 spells CASSEGAVVTQYF. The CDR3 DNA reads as TGTGCCAGCAGTGAAGGTGCGGTGGTTACGCAGTATTTT.

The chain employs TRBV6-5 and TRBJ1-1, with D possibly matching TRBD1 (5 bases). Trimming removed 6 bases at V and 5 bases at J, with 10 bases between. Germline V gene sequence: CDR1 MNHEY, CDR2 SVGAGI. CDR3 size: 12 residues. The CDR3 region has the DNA TGTGCCAGCAGAACAGGTGGTACTGAAGCTTTCTTT. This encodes CASRTGGTEAFF.

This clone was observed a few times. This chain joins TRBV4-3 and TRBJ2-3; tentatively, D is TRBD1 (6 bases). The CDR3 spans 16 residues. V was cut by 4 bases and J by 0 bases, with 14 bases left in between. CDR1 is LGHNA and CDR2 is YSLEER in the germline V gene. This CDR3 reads CASSRQGSTSTDTQYF. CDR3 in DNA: TGCGCCAGCAGCCGCCAGGGGTCTACTAGCACAGATACGCAGTATTTT.

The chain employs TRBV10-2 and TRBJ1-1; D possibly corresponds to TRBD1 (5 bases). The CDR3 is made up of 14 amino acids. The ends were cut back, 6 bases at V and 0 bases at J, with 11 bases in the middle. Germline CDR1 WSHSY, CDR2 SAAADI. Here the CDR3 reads CASSKQGMNTEAFF. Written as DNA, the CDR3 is TGCGCCAGCAGCAAGCAGGGTATGAACACTGAAGCTTTCTTT.

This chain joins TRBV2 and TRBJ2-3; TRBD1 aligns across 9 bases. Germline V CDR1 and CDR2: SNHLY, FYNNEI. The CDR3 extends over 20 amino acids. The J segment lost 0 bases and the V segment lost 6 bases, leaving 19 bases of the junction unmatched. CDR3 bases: TGTGCCAGCAGGCCCCCGGGACAGGGAGGAGGACGGGGGAGCACAGATACGCAGTATTTT. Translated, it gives CASRPPGQGGGRGSTDTQYF.

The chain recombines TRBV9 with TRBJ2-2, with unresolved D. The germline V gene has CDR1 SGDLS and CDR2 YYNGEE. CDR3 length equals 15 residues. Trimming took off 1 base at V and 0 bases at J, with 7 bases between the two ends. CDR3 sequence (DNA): TGTGCCAGCAGCGTATTCCAGACGAACACCGGGGAGCTGTTTTTT. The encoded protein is CASSVFQTNTGELFF.

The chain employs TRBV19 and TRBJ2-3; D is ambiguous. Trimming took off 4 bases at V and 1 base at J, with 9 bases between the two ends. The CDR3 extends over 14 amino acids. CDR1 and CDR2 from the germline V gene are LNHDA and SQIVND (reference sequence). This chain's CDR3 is CASSTLPRTDTQYF. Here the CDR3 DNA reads TGTGCCAGTAGTACCCTCCCCCGCACAGATACGCAGTATTTT.